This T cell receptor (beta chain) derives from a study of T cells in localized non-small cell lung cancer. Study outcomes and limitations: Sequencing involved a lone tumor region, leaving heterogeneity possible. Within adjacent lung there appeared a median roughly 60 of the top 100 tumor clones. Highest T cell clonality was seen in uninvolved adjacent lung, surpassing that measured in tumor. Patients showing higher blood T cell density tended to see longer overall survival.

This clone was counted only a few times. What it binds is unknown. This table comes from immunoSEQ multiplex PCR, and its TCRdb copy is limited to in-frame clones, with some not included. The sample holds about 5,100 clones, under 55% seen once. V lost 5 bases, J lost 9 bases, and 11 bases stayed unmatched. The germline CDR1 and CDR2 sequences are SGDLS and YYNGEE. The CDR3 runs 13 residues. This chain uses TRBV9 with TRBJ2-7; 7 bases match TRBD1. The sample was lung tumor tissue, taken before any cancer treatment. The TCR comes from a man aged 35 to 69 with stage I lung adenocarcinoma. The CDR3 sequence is CASSWGTEAGQYF. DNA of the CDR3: TGTGCCAGCAGTTGGGGGACAGAGGCAGGGCAGTACTTC.